These T cell receptor beta chains were read from a single sample in a study of blood T cell repertoires in COVID-19. Some clones are missing from TCRdb's copy, which holds only in-frame ones; the method was immunoSEQ multiplex PCR. The sample carries roughly 110,000 clones, approximately 81% recorded once. The sequencing input was peripheral blood. All receptors come from a human donor in a cohort sampled during active COVID-19. The conserved cysteine and the conserved F or W are not part of the CDR3 here.

v_gene: TRBV28
j_gene: TRBJ1-1
CDR3aa: ASSLSGQGRDSNTEAF

v_gene: TRBV7-9
j_gene: TRBJ1-3
CDR3aa: ASSRRGQSGNTIY

v_gene: TRBV19
j_gene: TRBJ1-5
CDR3aa: ASKPGGVGNQPQH

v_gene: TRBV12-3/TRBV12-4
j_gene: TRBJ1-2
CDR3aa: ASQQGPNYGYT

v_gene: TRBV27
j_gene: TRBJ2-1
CDR3aa: ASSLSRRERTFSRQF

v_gene: TRBV4-3
j_gene: TRBJ2-3
CDR3aa: ASSQDYPAGVSPDTQY

v_gene: TRBV11-2
j_gene: TRBJ2-7
CDR3aa: ASSLGTGPSYEQY

v_gene: TRBV11-2
j_gene: TRBJ2-7
CDR3aa: ASSLDAGAYEQY

v_gene: TRBV6-6
j_gene: TRBJ1-2
CDR3aa: ASTRANYGYT

v_gene: TRBV11-2
j_gene: TRBJ1-2
CDR3aa: ASSLEAGIYGYT

v_gene: TRBV15
j_gene: TRBJ1-1
CDR3aa: ATSRPGGTEAF

v_gene: TRBV28
j_gene: TRBJ1-2
CDR3aa: ASSLNRGHGYT

v_gene: TRBV7-3
j_gene: TRBJ1-3
CDR3aa: ASSSGTGNTIY

v_gene: TRBV6-5
j_gene: TRBJ2-1
CDR3aa: ASSSRDRDGNEQF

v_gene: TRBV3-1/TRBV3-2
j_gene: TRBJ1-1
CDR3aa: ASGQGTMTEAF

v_gene: TRBV5-1
j_gene: TRBJ2-5
CDR3aa: ASSLTGTSGMGRQETQY

v_gene: TRBV6-2/TRBV6-3
j_gene: TRBJ1-1
CDR3aa: ASSIQVNTEAF

v_gene: TRBV7-2
j_gene: TRBJ2-1
CDR3aa: ASSFSGTTYNEQF

v_gene: TRBV19
j_gene: TRBJ2-3
CDR3aa: ASSLAGSTDTQY

v_gene: TRBV11-2
j_gene: TRBJ2-5
CDR3aa: ASSLGGLARETQY

v_gene: TRBV7-9
j_gene: TRBJ2-3
CDR3aa: ASSLLGALSNTQY

v_gene: TRBV3-1/TRBV3-2
j_gene: TRBJ1-1
CDR3aa: ASSLQGAMNTEAF

v_gene: TRBV10-3
j_gene: TRBJ2-3
CDR3aa: AISDGQGQGTDTQY

v_gene: TRBV10-3
j_gene: TRBJ2-5
CDR3aa: ATRGGYQETQY

v_gene: TRBV4-3
j_gene: TRBJ1-1
CDR3aa: ASSQEAGLNTEAF

v_gene: TRBV7-9
j_gene: TRBJ2-1
CDR3aa: ASSLGQGIGNEQF

v_gene: TRBV5-4
j_gene: TRBJ2-7
CDR3aa: ASSPWDRPYEQY

v_gene: TRBV9
j_gene: TRBJ2-5
CDR3aa: ASSVTTSGVQETQY

v_gene: TRBV3-1/TRBV3-2
j_gene: TRBJ1-2
CDR3aa: ASSQLHSRGGYT

v_gene: TRBV7-9
j_gene: TRBJ1-4
CDR3aa: ASSSWATADNEKLF

v_gene: TRBV19
j_gene: TRBJ2-1
CDR3aa: ASRTGTSGIYNEQF

v_gene: TRBV11-2
j_gene: TRBJ1-2
CDR3aa: ASSSTGQYGYT

v_gene: TRBV5-8
j_gene: TRBJ1-1
CDR3aa: ASSHGTGRNTEAF

v_gene: TRBV19
j_gene: TRBJ1-3
CDR3aa: ASSISNRGPGNTIY